These T cell receptor beta chains were read from a single sample in a study of blood T cell repertoires in COVID-19. Sequenced by immunoSEQ multiplex PCR; TCRdb stores in-frame clones only, minus some. The table lists about 400,000 clones, around 90% of them singletons, with roughly 2% in the top ten. Sequences were obtained from PBMCs or T cells enriched from blood (not recorded which). The receptor set was obtained from a woman aged 40 to 55 with acute COVID-19. CDR3s include the opening cysteine and the closing phenylalanine or tryptophan. Fields, in order: J gene, V gene, D gene, clone size, CDR3 protein, CDR3 DNA. The D gene is left open where the match is weak. The size field is filled for only some rows; it gives once, few, many or a size class.

J gene: TRBJ2-3
V gene: TRBV4-2
D gene: NA
clone size: NA
CDR3 protein: CASSQEGADTDTQYF
CDR3 DNA: TGTGCCAGCAGCCAAGAGGGGGCTGACACAGATACGCAGTATTTT

J gene: TRBJ2-4
V gene: TRBV29-1
D gene: NA
clone size: NA
CDR3 protein: CSVVSADIQYF
CDR3 DNA: TGCAGCGTTGTTAGTGCGGACATTCAGTACTTC

J gene: TRBJ2-1
V gene: TRBV9
D gene: TRBD1
clone size: NA
CDR3 protein: CASSVLGTGSYNEQFF
CDR3 DNA: TGTGCCAGCAGCGTCCTCGGGACAGGGAGTTACAATGAGCAGTTCTTC

J gene: TRBJ1-1
V gene: TRBV13
D gene: NA
clone size: NA
CDR3 protein: CASSLGGREDVGTEAFF
CDR3 DNA: TGTGCCAGCAGCTTAGGCGGCAGGGAGGACGTTGGCACTGAAGCTTTCTTT

J gene: TRBJ1-1
V gene: TRBV19
D gene: NA
clone size: NA
CDR3 protein: CASSIFGAQTEAFF
CDR3 DNA: TGTGCCAGTAGTATCTTTGGGGCGCAGACTGAAGCTTTCTTT

J gene: TRBJ1-6
V gene: TRBV7-2
D gene: TRBD1
clone size: NA
CDR3 protein: CASSLNRDRGSSPLHF
CDR3 DNA: TGTGCCAGCAGCCTGAACCGGGACAGGGGTAGTTCACCCCTCCACTTT

J gene: TRBJ1-2
V gene: TRBV15
D gene: TRBD1
clone size: NA
CDR3 protein: CATSRWDRGYGYTF
CDR3 DNA: TGTGCCACCAGCAGATGGGACAGGGGGTATGGCTACACCTTC

J gene: TRBJ2-4
V gene: TRBV2
D gene: NA
clone size: NA
CDR3 protein: CASSAPWSINIQYF
CDR3 DNA: TGTGCCAGCAGTGCCCCGTGGAGCATAAACATTCAGTACTTC

J gene: TRBJ2-2
V gene: TRBV5-1
D gene: NA
clone size: NA
CDR3 protein: CASSLGRGRNTGELFF
CDR3 DNA: TGCGCCAGCAGCTTGGGCCGGGGGAGGAACACCGGGGAGCTGTTTTTT

J gene: TRBJ2-1
V gene: TRBV7-8
D gene: TRBD2
clone size: NA
CDR3 protein: CASSPRRLAGGNEQFF
CDR3 DNA: TGTGCCAGCAGCCCGCGCCGACTAGCGGGGGGCAATGAGCAGTTCTTC

J gene: TRBJ1-4
V gene: TRBV30
D gene: TRBD1
clone size: NA
CDR3 protein: CAWRDSLNEKLFF
CDR3 DNA: TGTGCCTGGCGGGACAGTCTTAATGAAAAACTGTTTTTT

J gene: TRBJ1-1
V gene: TRBV15
D gene: NA
clone size: NA
CDR3 protein: CATSRQTTADTEAFF
CDR3 DNA: TGTGCCACCAGCAGACAGACGACCGCGGATACTGAAGCTTTCTTT

J gene: TRBJ1-4
V gene: TRBV3-1/TRBV3-2
D gene: NA
clone size: NA
CDR3 protein: CASSWGGSEKLFF
CDR3 DNA: TGTGCCAGCTCCTGGGGCGGTAGTGAAAAACTGTTTTTT

J gene: TRBJ1-1
V gene: TRBV15
D gene: TRBD1
clone size: NA
CDR3 protein: CATSRHRQGDTEAFF
CDR3 DNA: TGTGCCACCAGCAGACATCGACAGGGGGACACTGAAGCTTTCTTT

J gene: TRBJ1-1
V gene: TRBV15
D gene: NA
clone size: NA
CDR3 protein: CATSRVPPGSEAFF
CDR3 DNA: TGTGCCACCAGCAGAGTCCCCCCCGGGTCGGAAGCTTTCTTT

J gene: TRBJ1-4
V gene: TRBV21-1
D gene: NA
clone size: NA
CDR3 protein: CASPPQGQFNEKLFF
CDR3 DNA: TGTGCCAGTCCACCCCAAGGACAGTTTAATGAAAAACTGTTTTTT

J gene: TRBJ1-3
V gene: TRBV13
D gene: NA
clone size: NA
CDR3 protein: CASSFTQGSGNTIYF
CDR3 DNA: TGTGCCAGCAGCTTTACGCAGGGCTCTGGAAACACCATATATTTT

J gene: TRBJ1-1
V gene: TRBV7-6
D gene: NA
clone size: NA
CDR3 protein: CASSASQGMNTEAFF
CDR3 DNA: TGTGCCAGCAGCGCCAGCCAGGGGATGAACACTGAAGCTTTCTTT

J gene: TRBJ1-1
V gene: TRBV7-2
D gene: NA
clone size: NA
CDR3 protein: CASSSSGVTEAFF
CDR3 DNA: TGTGCCAGCAGCTCCTCAGGGGTGACTGAAGCTTTCTTT

J gene: TRBJ2-7
V gene: TRBV11-2
D gene: NA
clone size: NA
CDR3 protein: CASSLGRGPNYEQYF
CDR3 DNA: TGTGCCAGCAGCTTAGGAAGGGGTCCCAACTACGAGCAGTACTTC

J gene: TRBJ1-2
V gene: TRBV6-5
D gene: TRBD1
clone size: NA
CDR3 protein: CASSRDRTNYGYTF
CDR3 DNA: TGTGCCAGCAGTCGGGACAGGACAAACTATGGCTACACCTTC

J gene: TRBJ1-1
V gene: TRBV4-1
D gene: NA
clone size: NA
CDR3 protein: CASSLRQAPNTEAFF
CDR3 DNA: TGCGCCAGCAGCCTACGACAGGCCCCGAACACTGAAGCTTTCTTT

J gene: TRBJ2-5
V gene: TRBV3-1/TRBV3-2
D gene: NA
clone size: NA
CDR3 protein: CASSPRSQETQYF
CDR3 DNA: TGTGCCAGCAGCCCGCGGAGCCAAGAGACCCAGTACTTC

J gene: TRBJ2-7
V gene: TRBV6-5
D gene: TRBD2
clone size: NA
CDR3 protein: CASSIRLAGSYEQYF
CDR3 DNA: TGTGCCAGCAGTATACGACTAGCGGGGTCCTACGAGCAGTACTTC

J gene: TRBJ2-5
V gene: TRBV19
D gene: NA
clone size: NA
CDR3 protein: CASSPGSLGTQYF
CDR3 DNA: TGTGCCAGTAGTCCCGGGAGCTTAGGGACCCAGTACTTC

J gene: TRBJ2-1
V gene: TRBV7-9
D gene: NA
clone size: NA
CDR3 protein: CASSLAGVTEQFF
CDR3 DNA: TGTGCCAGCAGCTTAGCGGGAGTTACTGAGCAGTTCTTC

J gene: TRBJ2-2
V gene: TRBV5-1
D gene: TRBD2
clone size: once
CDR3 protein: CASSLVSGDAGELFF
CDR3 DNA: TGCGCCAGCAGCTTGGTGAGCGGGGATGCCGGGGAGCTGTTTTTT

J gene: TRBJ1-5
V gene: TRBV19
D gene: TRBD1
clone size: NA
CDR3 protein: CASRLLGGTVRGQPQHF
CDR3 DNA: TGTGCCAGTAGACTCCTAGGGGGGACAGTGAGGGGTCAGCCCCAGCATTTT

J gene: TRBJ1-5
V gene: TRBV7-8
D gene: NA
clone size: NA
CDR3 protein: CASSRGRDQPQHF
CDR3 DNA: TGTGCCAGCAGCCGTGGTAGAGATCAGCCCCAGCATTTT

J gene: TRBJ1-2
V gene: TRBV25-1
D gene: NA
clone size: NA
CDR3 protein: CASSGRGGQGYTF
CDR3 DNA: TGTGCCAGCAGTGGTCGGGGGGGCCAGGGCTACACCTTC

J gene: TRBJ1-2
V gene: TRBV6-6
D gene: NA
clone size: NA
CDR3 protein: CASQRHGVYGYTF
CDR3 DNA: TGTGCCAGCCAGCGTCACGGAGTCTATGGCTACACCTTC

J gene: TRBJ1-5
V gene: TRBV5-1
D gene: TRBD1
clone size: NA
CDR3 protein: CASSSWTGENQPQHF
CDR3 DNA: TGCGCCAGCAGCTCGTGGACAGGGGAAAATCAGCCCCAGCATTTT

J gene: TRBJ2-1
V gene: TRBV5-1
D gene: NA
clone size: NA
CDR3 protein: CASSFVAFSYNEQFF
CDR3 DNA: TGCGCCAGCAGCTTTGTGGCTTTCTCCTACAATGAGCAGTTCTTC

J gene: TRBJ2-2
V gene: TRBV2
D gene: NA
clone size: once
CDR3 protein: CASSEAPGRTGELFF
CDR3 DNA: TGTGCCAGCAGTGAAGCGCCTGGCAGAACCGGGGAGCTGTTTTTT

J gene: TRBJ1-2
V gene: TRBV4-2
D gene: TRBD1
clone size: NA
CDR3 protein: CASSQDPLDRVHGYTF
CDR3 DNA: TGTGCCAGCAGCCAAGATCCATTGGACAGGGTTCATGGCTACACCTTC

J gene: TRBJ2-3
V gene: TRBV7-9
D gene: NA
clone size: once
CDR3 protein: CASSSWGEGGDTQYF
CDR3 DNA: TGTGCCAGCAGCTCGTGGGGAGAGGGAGGAGATACGCAGTATTTT

J gene: TRBJ1-6
V gene: TRBV25-1
D gene: NA
clone size: NA
CDR3 protein: CASSDHPNSPLHF
CDR3 DNA: TGTGCCAGCAGTGATCATCCTAATTCACCCCTCCACTTT

J gene: TRBJ2-5
V gene: TRBV5-1
D gene: TRBD2
clone size: NA
CDR3 protein: CASSFQASGGVETQYF
CDR3 DNA: TGCGCCAGCAGCTTTCAGGCTAGCGGGGGTGTGGAGACCCAGTACTTC

J gene: TRBJ2-7
V gene: TRBV6-6
D gene: TRBD2
clone size: once
CDR3 protein: CASAIRTSGDKEQYF
CDR3 DNA: TGTGCCAGCGCCATTCGGACTAGCGGGGACAAAGAGCAGTACTTC

J gene: TRBJ1-2
V gene: TRBV24-1
D gene: TRBD1
clone size: NA
CDR3 protein: CATSDPRTGNGYTF
CDR3 DNA: TGTGCCACCAGTGATCCAAGGACAGGGAATGGCTACACCTTC

J gene: TRBJ1-2
V gene: TRBV19
D gene: TRBD1
clone size: NA
CDR3 protein: CASTGYRGGPNYGYTF
CDR3 DNA: TGTGCCAGTACCGGATACAGGGGGGGCCCTAACTATGGCTACACCTTC

J gene: TRBJ2-5
V gene: TRBV18
D gene: NA
clone size: NA
CDR3 protein: CASSPGGGTETQYF
CDR3 DNA: TGTGCCAGCTCACCAGGGGGCGGTACGGAGACCCAGTACTTC

J gene: TRBJ1-3
V gene: TRBV7-6
D gene: TRBD1
clone size: NA
CDR3 protein: CASSLRGRGSGNTIYF
CDR3 DNA: TGTGCCAGCAGCTTACGTGGCAGGGGGTCTGGAAACACCATATATTTT

J gene: TRBJ1-1
V gene: TRBV29-1
D gene: NA
clone size: NA
CDR3 protein: CSVGSSLNTEAFF
CDR3 DNA: TGCAGCGTTGGATCAAGCCTGAACACTGAAGCTTTCTTT

J gene: TRBJ1-6
V gene: TRBV9
D gene: TRBD1
clone size: NA
CDR3 protein: CASSASGQGDSYNSPLHF
CDR3 DNA: TGTGCCAGCAGCGCCAGCGGACAGGGGGACTCCTATAATTCACCCCTCCACTTT

J gene: TRBJ2-5
V gene: TRBV9
D gene: TRBD2
clone size: NA
CDR3 protein: CASSPSSGGGSETQYF
CDR3 DNA: TGTGCCAGCAGCCCTTCGTCGGGCGGGGGGTCAGAGACCCAGTACTTC

J gene: TRBJ2-3
V gene: TRBV24-1
D gene: NA
clone size: NA
CDR3 protein: CATEGQNTDTQYF
CDR3 DNA: TGTGCCACCGAAGGACAGAACACAGATACGCAGTATTTT

J gene: TRBJ1-6
V gene: TRBV19
D gene: NA
clone size: NA
CDR3 protein: CASSISYAGHSPLHF
CDR3 DNA: TGTGCCAGTAGTATATCGTACGCCGGTCATTCACCCCTCCACTTT

J gene: TRBJ1-2
V gene: TRBV12-5
D gene: TRBD1
clone size: NA
CDR3 protein: CASGLVMGQGTYGYTF
CDR3 DNA: TGTGCTAGTGGTTTGGTAATGGGACAGGGAACCTATGGCTACACCTTC

J gene: TRBJ2-7
V gene: TRBV29-1
D gene: NA
clone size: NA
CDR3 protein: CSVEAESSYEQYF
CDR3 DNA: TGCAGCGTTGAGGCGGAGAGCTCCTACGAGCAGTACTTC

J gene: TRBJ1-1
V gene: TRBV29-1
D gene: TRBD1
clone size: NA
CDR3 protein: CSVEDPRTGFEAFF
CDR3 DNA: TGCAGCGTTGAAGATCCTAGGACAGGGTTTGAAGCTTTCTTT

J gene: TRBJ2-3
V gene: TRBV4-2
D gene: NA
clone size: NA
CDR3 protein: CASSQGGLGGDTQYF
CDR3 DNA: TGTGCCAGCAGCCAAGGCGGTTTGGGTGGGGATACGCAGTATTTT

J gene: TRBJ1-1
V gene: TRBV12-3/TRBV12-4
D gene: NA
clone size: few
CDR3 protein: CASSLTVNTEAFF
CDR3 DNA: TGTGCCAGCAGTTTGACAGTGAACACTGAAGCTTTCTTT

J gene: TRBJ2-1
V gene: TRBV5-1
D gene: TRBD1
clone size: NA
CDR3 protein: CASSLVRGGEQFF
CDR3 DNA: TGCGCCAGCAGCTTGGTCCGAGGGGGCGAGCAGTTCTTC